The TCR beta chain under discussion was sequenced for a study of T cells in Graves' hyperthyroidism and ophthalmopathy. Ophthalmopathy patients showed a Clinical Activity Score of at least 3, NOSPECS grade of at least 4 and duration under 3 months. The PBMCs were sourced from fresh peripheral blood (about 9.7 ml). This CDR3 region has 18 residues. V shed 0 bases, J shed 4 bases, and the junction held 8 bases outside the gene matches. Germline V lookup: CDR1 SGDLS, CDR2 YYNGEE. RNA transcripts yielded amplified TCR beta CDR3 regions. RT-PCR in the first round (using the HTBI primer set) targeted the TCR CDR3. From the multiplex PCR reads, TCRdb called clonotypes with MiXCR, one entry per CDR3 protein. The sample holds around 610,000 distinct CDR3 sequences, roughly 15% seen once.

Sequenced: blood. The TCR was taken from a middle-aged woman with Graves' ophthalmopathy. The V and J genes are TRBV9 and TRBJ2-2; 11 bases agree with TRBD2. CDR3 sequence reads: CASSVGDSGRAGTGELFF. The DNA for the CDR3 is TGTGCCAGCAGCGTAGGGGATAGCGGGAGGGCTGGCACCGGGGAGCTGTTTTTT.